A selection of T cell receptor beta chains follows, all from one sample in a study of T cell changes during pregnancy in multiple sclerosis. Generated by immunoSEQ multiplex PCR, the TCRdb table keeps only in-frame clones and is missing some. The sample holds around 130,000 clones, roughly 97% seen once. The input for sequencing was peripheral blood, taken after pregnancy. The receptors originated from a female donor with multiple sclerosis, enrolled in a pregnancy study. Both conserved end residues are part of each CDR3. A D gene is named only where the DNA matches it firmly. Some rows mark clone size as missing; the rest say once, few, many or name a class of expanded clone.

V gene	J gene	D gene	CDR3 length	clone size	CDR3 protein	CDR3 DNA
TRBV9	TRBJ2-2	.	17	.	CASSVEVRGYNTGELFF	TGTGCCAGCAGCGTAGAGGTTAGGGGGTATAACACCGGGGAGCTGTTTTTT
TRBV5-1	TRBJ2-1	TRBD2	16	.	CASSLLTSGNYNEQFF	TGCGCCAGCAGCTTGTTGACTAGCGGGAACTACAATGAGCAGTTCTTC
TRBV5-6	TRBJ1-3	TRBD1	15	.	CASSFRGLSGNTIYF	TGTGCCAGCAGCTTCAGGGGGCTCTCTGGAAACACCATATATTTT
TRBV19	TRBJ1-4	.	15	.	CASSPQGTTNEKLFF	TGTGCCAGTAGTCCTCAGGGGACAACTAATGAAAAACTGTTTTTT
TRBV5-1	TRBJ2-5	TRBD2	15	.	CASSLEGLTKETQYF	TGCGCCAGCAGCTTGGAGGGACTAACGAAAGAGACCCAGTACTTC
TRBV4-2	TRBJ2-1	.	16	.	CASSQEPSARVNEQFF	TGTGCCAGCAGCCAAGAACCTAGCGCCCGCGTCAATGAGCAGTTCTTC
TRBV27	TRBJ2-7	TRBD2	16	.	CASSSTSGIRFYEQYF	TGTGCCAGCAGTTCAACTAGCGGGATCCGATTCTACGAGCAGTACTTC
TRBV29-1	TRBJ2-2	.	14	.	CSVYGGANTGELFF	TGCAGCGTTTACGGCGGGGCGAACACCGGGGAGCTGTTTTTT
TRBV27	TRBJ2-1	TRBD1	15	.	CASSPIGTGSNEQFF	TGTGCCAGCAGCCCAATCGGGACAGGGTCAAATGAGCAGTTCTTC
TRBV11-1	TRBJ2-3	.	11	.	CASSQTDTQYF	TGTGCCAGCAGTCAAACAGATACGCAGTATTTT
TRBV11-2	TRBJ1-2	TRBD1	15	once	CASSLTGTASYGYTF	TGTGCCAGCAGCTTAACCGGGACAGCCAGCTATGGCTACACCTTC
TRBV9	TRBJ2-7	TRBD2	14	.	CASSPTSGEYEQYF	TGTGCCAGCAGCCCTACTAGCGGGGAATACGAGCAGTACTTC
TRBV28	TRBJ2-7	TRBD2	14	.	CASSLAGATYEQYF	TGTGCCAGCAGTCTAGCGGGAGCTACCTACGAGCAGTACTTC
TRBV19	TRBJ1-4	.	14	.	CASSIQGLGEKLFF	TGTGCCAGTAGTATCCAGGGGTTAGGGGAAAAACTGTTTTTT
TRBV6-6	TRBJ2-1	TRBD2	16	.	CASSLGLAGNYNEQFF	TGTGCCAGCAGTCTCGGACTAGCGGGAAACTACAATGAGCAGTTCTTC
TRBV7-8	TRBJ1-5	.	15	.	CASSPTTGDNQPQHF	TGTGCCAGCAGCCCAACGACAGGTGATAATCAGCCCCAGCATTTT
TRBV29-1	TRBJ2-7	.	13	.	CSVGSRLRYEQYF	TGCAGCGTTGGGTCCAGGCTTCGATACGAGCAGTACTTC
TRBV7-9	TRBJ1-1	.	12	.	CASSFWNTEAFF	TGTGCCAGCAGCTTCTGGAACACTGAAGCTTTCTTT
TRBV4-2	TRBJ2-7	.	13	.	CASSQDRTYEQYF	TGTGCCAGCAGCCAAGACAGGACCTACGAGCAGTACTTC
TRBV27	TRBJ2-5	.	13	.	CASSSLNKETQYF	TGTGCCAGCAGTTCACTGAATAAAGAGACCCAGTACTTC
TRBV9	TRBJ2-7	.	15	.	CASSPPGLEDSEQYF	TGTGCCAGCAGCCCCCCGGGCCTCGAGGACAGCGAGCAGTACTTC
TRBV7-9	TRBJ2-3	.	15	.	CASSLGGGGTDTQYF	TGTGCCAGCAGCTTAGGAGGAGGTGGAACAGATACGCAGTATTTT
TRBV25-1	TRBJ2-7	TRBD2	13	.	CASSGGTTYEQYF	TGTGCCAGCAGCGGAGGGACTACCTACGAGCAGTACTTC
TRBV7-8	TRBJ2-5	TRBD2	15	.	CASSQETSVVETQYF	TGTGCCAGCAGCCAAGAGACTAGCGTGGTGGAGACCCAGTACTTC
TRBV7-9	TRBJ2-7	.	12	.	CASSLAAPEQYF	TGTGCCAGCAGCTTAGCGGCCCCCGAGCAGTACTTC
TRBV5-8	TRBJ2-7	TRBD1	14	.	CASSQGGLSYEQYF	TGTGCCAGCAGCCAAGGGGGCCTCTCCTACGAGCAGTACTTC
TRBV27	TRBJ2-7	.	14	.	CASSSSIGGYEQYF	TGTGCCAGCAGTTCATCCATCGGCGGATACGAGCAGTACTTC
TRBV27	TRBJ2-2	TRBD2	20	.	CASSWRYDRTSGWRTGELFF	TGTGCCAGCAGTTGGCGGTACGACAGGACTAGCGGGTGGCGGACCGGGGAGCTGTTTTTT
TRBV7-9	TRBJ2-3	TRBD2	17	many	CASSPRTSGRWADTQYF	TGTGCCAGCAGCCCGCGGACTAGCGGGAGGTGGGCAGATACGCAGTATTTT
TRBV15	TRBJ2-1	.	14	.	CATSPGRSAFEQFF	TGTGCCACCAGTCCGGGAAGGTCCGCTTTTGAGCAGTTCTTC
TRBV5-4	TRBJ2-7	TRBD2	16	.	CASSLGRSGGSYEQYF	TGTGCCAGCAGCTTGGGTAGGAGCGGGGGCTCCTACGAGCAGTACTTC
TRBV7-9	TRBJ2-1	TRBD1	11	.	CASSQGQGQFF	TGTGCCAGCAGCCAGGGACAGGGACAGTTCTTC
TRBV28	TRBJ2-2	.	15	.	CASSLGGRSAGELFF	TGTGCCAGCAGTTTAGGAGGGCGGTCAGCCGGGGAGCTGTTTTTT
TRBV19	TRBJ1-1	TRBD1	14	many	CASSLGQGRTEAFF	TGTGCCAGTAGTCTGGGACAGGGTCGGACTGAAGCTTTCTTT
TRBV5-4	TRBJ1-1	TRBD1	18	.	CAFSQGTLRDRRNTEAFF	TGTGCCTTCTCACAGGGAACACTACGGGACAGGCGGAACACTGAAGCTTTCTTT
TRBV2	TRBJ2-7	TRBD1	17	.	CASRGQGVNPRAYEQYF	TGTGCCAGCAGGGGACAGGGTGTAAACCCTAGGGCCTACGAGCAGTACTTC
TRBV28	TRBJ1-2	.	14	once	CASSSYRTVHGYTF	TGTGCCAGCAGTTCCTACCGGACAGTACATGGCTACACCTTC
TRBV9	TRBJ2-1	TRBD2	14	.	CASSEAGERDEQFF	TGTGCCAGCAGCGAAGCGGGGGAGAGGGATGAGCAGTTCTTC
TRBV5-4	TRBJ2-7	TRBD2	13	.	CASSPSGGYEQYF	TGTGCCAGCAGCCCTAGCGGGGGGTACGAGCAGTACTTC
TRBV7-6	TRBJ2-7	.	16	.	CASRPEPGGYYYEQYF	TGTGCCAGCCGCCCGGAACCCGGGGGTTACTACTACGAGCAGTACTTC
TRBV5-4	TRBJ2-7	TRBD1	20	few	CASSLSSDRASGARHYEQYF	TGTGCCAGCAGCCTTTCCTCTGACAGGGCCAGCGGAGCTAGGCACTACGAGCAGTACTTC